This T cell receptor (beta chain) was sequenced for a study of cytomegalovirus exposure and HLA in healthy donors. Study observations and caveats: An analysis that came later showed most CMV-associated TCR beta chains appearing HLA-restricted. Of the V segments, some could not be distinguished, including TRBV6-2 and TRBV6-3, and were excluded.

Primers: 60 Vbeta forward and 13 Jbeta reverse. Repertoires were generated with immunoSEQ multiplex PCR, while TCRdb's copy carries only in-frame clones and drops some. The specimen's table records around 70,000 clones. Per the germline V gene, CDR1 is KGHSH and CDR2 is LQKENI. The CDR3 spans 18 residues. After removal of 3 bases from V and 0 bases from J, the junction contained 8 bases not matched to a gene. As concerns this clone: Its target is not known.

The sequenced sample consisted of PBMCs. The sequence derives from a middle-aged woman in good health and CMV-seropositive. The rearrangement joins TRBV18 to TRBJ1-6; 7 bases align to TRBD1. CDR3 sequence (DNA): TGTGCCAGCTCACCGATCGGACAGGAAAGCTCCTATAATTCACCCCTCCACTTT. Protein sequence: CASSPIGQESSYNSPLHF.